This T cell receptor (beta chain) was captured in a study of T cells in Graves' hyperthyroidism and ophthalmopathy. Trimming cost V 3 bases and J 1 base, with 12 bases left between them. This CDR3 region has 15 residues. Note on this clonotype: Its antigen is currently unknown.

The study, taken as a whole, reports: Progression to ophthalmopathy was predicted a median of approximately 6.4 months early.

Amplification of TCR beta CDR3 regions was performed using RNA transcripts as template. First-round RT-PCR of the TCR CDR3 relied on the HTBI primer set. Each CDR3 protein gets one entry after TCRdb re-called the multiplex PCR reads with MiXCR. The sample has around 250,000 distinct CDR3 sequences; about 17% are singletons. The sequence was collected from a woman younger than 30 with Graves' ophthalmopathy. Sequenced input: blood. The V and J genes are TRBV12-3 or TRBV12-4 and TRBJ1-1, with D perhaps matching TRBD1 (6 bases). CDR3 nucleotides: TGTGCCAGCAGTTTTGCGGGGGGCAGGAACACTGAAGCTTTCTTT. Its protein product is CASSFAGGRNTEAFF.